Presented here are 27 T cell receptor beta chains from one specimen sequenced in a study of shared clonotypes between healthy human individuals. Sequenced by immunoSEQ multiplex PCR; TCRdb stores in-frame clones only, minus some. Among hundreds of thousands of clones listed, about two thirds were seen once. The sequenced sample was memory CD4+ T cells sorted from blood. Subset of the sample: CD45RA-negative fraction. These receptors originate from a woman in her thirties in good health.

The rearrangement links TRBV18 to TRBJ2-2; tentatively, D is TRBD1 (5 bases). The CDR3 length is 15 residues. Trimming took 5 bases from V and 0 from J, leaving 10 bases between them. Germline V gene sequence: CDR1 KGHSH, CDR2 LQKENI. As DNA, the CDR3 is TGTGCCAGCTCATTCGACAGTGCGAACACCGGGGAGCTGTTTTTT. It specifies CASSFDSANTGELFF.

This clone was counted a few times. The J gene is TRBJ1-5, the V gene TRBV5-4; TRBD1 matches at 10 bases. The CDR3 runs 18 residues. CDR1 is SGHNT, CDR2 YYREEE, per germline (reference sequence). J lost 5 bases, V lost 0 bases, and 11 bases had no gene match. Written as DNA, the CDR3 is TGTGCCAGCAGCTTGGGGGGAATGGGGACAGGGGAAGATCAGCCCCAGCATTTT. Residues: CASSLGGMGTGEDQPQHF.

The gene calls are TRBV27 and TRBJ2-2; 9 bases are a match to TRBD2. With V trimmed by 3 bases and J by 6 bases, 8 bases remained unmatched. The germline gives CDR1 MNHEY, CDR2 SMNVEV (reference sequence). The CDR3 totals 16 residues. The CDR3 DNA reads as TGTGCCAGCAGTTTTTTACCAGCGGGAGGATCCGGGGAGCTGTTTTTT. Amino acid sequence: CASSFLPAGGSGELFF.

This clone has just a few counts. The CDR3, as DNA: TGTGCCAGCAGCAGACGTCCTAGGCCCGAGCAGTACTTC. It translates to CASSRRPRPEQYF. The chain has TRBV21-1 and TRBJ2-7; the listed D gene, TRBD2, was not tested against the DNA. TRBV21-1 is listed as a pseudogene. There are 13 residues in the CDR3.

V gene TRBV18 combines with J gene TRBJ2-7; TRBD2 matches 10 bases. From germline, CDR1 is KGHSH and CDR2 LQKENI. The CDR3 has 16 residues. With 1 base clipped from V and 5 bases from J, the junction kept 8 bases outside the gene matches. The CDR3 reads CASSPLASGSPHEQYF. As DNA, the CDR3 is TGTGCCAGCTCACCACTGGCTAGCGGGAGTCCCCACGAGCAGTACTTC.

A word on this clone: A clone one base away is much larger, so this may be a read error. The sample holds other DNA sequences that translate to the same CDR3. The chain joins TRBV18 to TRBJ2-7; D may be TRBD1 (6 bases). The V end lost 2 bases, the J end lost 4 bases, and 6 bases lay between the germline ends. The germline V gene has CDR1 KGHSH and CDR2 LQKENI. The CDR3 contains 12 residues. In DNA form, the CDR3 reads TGTGCCAGCTCACCAGACAGGTACGAGCAGTACTTC. This translates into CASSPDRYEQYF.

Turning to this clone: Different DNA sequences within this sample yield the same CDR3. V and J are TRBV4-2 and TRBJ2-7; no definite D call. V was shortened by 1 base and J by 2 bases, with 9 bases between the two germline ends. CDR1 is LGHNA, CDR2 YNFKEQ, per germline. CDR3 length: 14 residues. CDR3: CASSQGTGTYEQYF. CDR3 nucleotides: TGTGCCAGCAGCCAAGGAACTGGCACCTACGAGCAGTACTTC.

As DNA, the CDR3 is TGTGCCAGCAGCGAGGAGTATAGCAATCAGCCCCAGCATTTT. It translates to CASSEEYSNQPQHF. The chain combines TRBV7-2 with TRBJ1-5, with D uncertain. V lost 5 bases and J 0 bases, leaving 8 bases between the germline ends. The CDR3 length is 14 residues. In germline, CDR1 is SGHTA, CDR2 FQGNSA. Combining the CDR3 with reference TRBV7-2 and TRBJ1-5 gives the whole variable domain GAGVSQSPSNKVTEKGKDVELRCDPISGHTALYWYRQSLGQGLEFLIYFQGNSAPDKSGLPSDRFSAERTGGSVSTLTIQRTQQEDSAVYLCASSEEYSNQPQHFGDGTRLSIL.

The chain combines TRBV10-3 with TRBJ2-3; D call uncertain. Trimming removed 4 bases from V and 5 bases from J, with 7 bases in between. Per the germline V gene, CDR1 is ENHRY and CDR2 is SYGVKD. This CDR3 comprises 12 residues. The CDR3 DNA reads as TGTGCCATCAGTGCACGCCAAGATACGCAGTATTTT. Translation gives CAISARQDTQYF.

The chain has TRBV7-3 and TRBJ2-5; 9 bases line up with TRBD1. After removal of 5 bases from V and 2 bases from J, the junction contained 3 bases not matched to a gene. The CDR3 is 14 amino acids. Germline V gene lookup returns CDR1 SGHTA and CDR2 FQGTGA. For the CDR3, the DNA is TGTGCCAGCAGCCTTGACAGGGGGCAAGAGACCCAGTACTTC. Its protein is CASSLDRGQETQYF.

The rearrangement joins TRBV7-2 to TRBJ2-4; D gene ambiguous. The germline V gene encodes CDR1 SGHTA and CDR2 FQGNSA. Trimming left V 5 bases short and J 7 bases short, with 9 bases between. CDR3 length: 12 amino acids. The CDR3 DNA follows: TGTGCCAGCAGCCTCTCCCCCAACATTCAGTACTTC. Translating gives CASSLSPNIQYF.

The chain recombines TRBV7-9 with TRBJ1-2, with 11 bases aligning to TRBD1. Per the germline V gene, CDR1 is SEHNR and CDR2 is FQNEAQ (reference sequence). J gave up 7 bases and V 3 bases, and 4 bases lay outside the gene matches. The CDR3 loop spans 14 amino acids. The CDR3 sequence: CASSFGTGGVGYTF. CDR3 DNA sequence: TGTGCCAGCAGCTTCGGGACAGGGGGAGTTGGCTACACCTTC.

The chain uses TRBV11-2 and TRBJ2-5, with TRBD1 as a possible D gene (6 bases). Germline V gene sequence: CDR1 SGHAT, CDR2 FQNNGV. Trimming pared 5 bases from V and 1 base from J, leaving 14 bases between. This CDR3 spans 15 amino acids. In nucleotides, the CDR3 is TGTGCCAGCAGCCCCATACAGGGTGGCCAAGAGACCCAGTACTTC. Translated: CASSPIQGGQETQYF.

This clone was seen only once. The chain carries TRBV5-8 and TRBJ1-2; TRBD1 aligns across 9 bases. The CDR3 runs to 15 residues. Germline V gives CDR1 SGHTS, CDR2 YDEGEE. With 5 bases clipped from V and 4 bases from J, the junction kept 9 bases outside the gene matches. CDR3 region: CASSNRGTGSYGYTF. CDR3 bases: TGTGCCAGCAGTAACAGAGGGACAGGGAGCTATGGCTACACCTTC.

The table lists this clone with a few counts. This chain joins TRBV5-1 and TRBJ2-6; D is undetermined. CDR1 and CDR2 (germline): SGHRS, YFSETQ. This CDR3 is built from 13 residues. V lost 0 bases and J lost 3, with 1 base in between. CDR3 DNA sequence: TGCGCCAGCAGCTTGGATGGGGCCAACGTCCTGACTTTC. Translating it yields CASSLDGANVLTF.

This clone was recorded a few times. The gene calls are TRBV19 and TRBJ2-7; possibly TRBD2 for D (6 bases). Germline CDR1 and CDR2: LNHDA and SQIVND (reference sequence). This CDR3 has 14 residues. Trimming took 7 bases from V and 0 from J, leaving 13 bases between them. The chain's CDR3 is CASTAGGNSYEQYF. For the CDR3, the DNA is TGTGCCAGTACCGCGGGCGGGAACTCCTACGAGCAGTACTTC.

The rearrangement joins TRBV10-3 to TRBJ1-2; 7 bases are a match to TRBD1. Per germline, CDR1 ENHRY and CDR2 SYGVKD. J lost 6 bases, V lost 8 bases, and 12 bases had no gene match. The CDR3 sequence is 14 residues long. This CDR3 is CAIAYRGGDDGYTF. The CDR3 DNA sequence: TGTGCCATCGCTTATAGAGGGGGCGATGATGGCTACACCTTC.

The chain combines TRBV5-5 with TRBJ2-7; 7 nucleotides line up with TRBD1. Germline V gene data show CDR1 as SGHKS and CDR2 as YYEKEE (reference sequence). Trimming at V came to 4 bases and at J to 4 bases, leaving 5 bases not matched to a gene. The length of the CDR3 is 13 residues. CDR3 in DNA: TGTGCCAGCAGCGAGGGGACAGTATACGAGCAGTACTTC. Translation: CASSEGTVYEQYF.

The rearrangement uses TRBV15 and TRBJ2-5; TRBD1 agrees at 10 bases. Trimming at V came to 1 base and at J to 2 bases, leaving 10 bases not matched to a gene. CDR1 is LNHNV and CDR2 is YYDKDF in the germline V gene (reference sequence). The CDR3 runs to 18 residues. The CDR3 reads CATSRARTGGPIQETQYF. The CDR3 nucleotides read TGTGCCACCAGCAGAGCCCGGACAGGGGGACCCATACAAGAGACCCAGTACTTC.

The chain links TRBV7-2 to TRBJ2-3; 8 bases align to TRBD1. The trim removed 1 base at V and 8 bases at J, leaving 14 bases unmatched. In germline, CDR1 is SGHTA, CDR2 FQGNSA. The CDR3 totals 17 residues. CDR3 protein: CASSLVRGQGGWGTQYF. DNA for the CDR3: TGTGCCAGCAGCTTAGTTCGTGGACAGGGCGGATGGGGTACGCAGTATTTT.

This clone was seen a handful of times. This sequence joins TRBV30 and TRBJ1-5; maybe TRBD1 (6 bases). Germline V gene lookup returns CDR1 GTSNPN and CDR2 SVGIG (reference sequence). Between the trimmed V and J ends, which lost 2 bases and 4 bases, there was a span of 15 bases. This CDR3 region has 15 residues. The CDR3: CAWSLGGGGNQPQHF. CDR3 DNA sequence: TGTGCCTGGAGTCTCGGGGGGGGCGGGAATCAGCCCCAGCATTTT. Filled out from reference TRBV30 and TRBJ1-5, the complete variable domain reads SQTIHQWPATLVQPVGSPLSLECTVEGTSNPNLYWYRQAAGRGLQLLFYSVGIGQISSEVPQNLSASRPQDRQFILSSKKLLLSDSGFYLCAWSLGGGGNQPQHFGDGTRLSIL.

About this clone itself: In the same sample, other DNA sequences code for this CDR3. The rearrangement links TRBV5-1 to TRBJ2-5; D is ambiguous. This CDR3 region has 15 residues. Germline loops: CDR1 SGHRS, CDR2 YFSETQ. Trimming pared 0 bases from V and 0 bases from J, leaving 9 bases between. The CDR3 reads CASSLGLADQETQYF. The CDR3 coding sequence is TGCGCCAGCAGCTTGGGTCTCGCAGACCAAGAGACCCAGTACTTC.

The chain is built from TRBV29-1 and TRBJ1-1; 8 bases line up with TRBD1. Trimming took 6 bases from V and 6 from J; bases not matched to a gene: 9. This CDR3 contains 13 residues. Germline-derived CDR1 and CDR2 are SQVTM and ANQGSEA. In nucleotides, the CDR3 is TGCAGCGTACATCAGGGGGCGATGGCTGAAGCTTTCTTT. Protein product: CSVHQGAMAEAFF.

The V gene is TRBV6-6, the J gene TRBJ2-7; D remains unclear. V dropped 6 bases and J dropped 0 bases, with 12 bases sitting between them. Germline values: CDR1 MNHNY, CDR2 SVGAGI (reference sequence). The CDR3 has 14 amino acids. CDR3 bases: TGTGCCAGCAGCGACACAGTTGCCTCCTACGAGCAGTACTTC. Translation: CASSDTVASYEQYF.

This chain links TRBV7-2 with TRBJ1-2; possible D gene TRBD1, 5 bases. Trimming took 4 bases from V and 7 from J, leaving 25 bases between them. Germline loops: CDR1 SGHTA, CDR2 FQGNSA. The CDR3 is 17 residues long. In DNA, the CDR3 is TGTGCCAGCAGCTCCCGGGGCCAAAGGGACGGGAATTCTGGCTACACCTTC. It encodes CASSSRGQRDGNSGYTF.

The genes are TRBV6-1 and TRBJ2-2; maybe TRBD1 (6 bases). The germline V gene encodes CDR1 MNHNS and CDR2 SASEGT. V lost 8 bases to trimming and J lost 2 bases, with 12 bases between them. The CDR3 covers 14 residues. DNA of the CDR3: TGTGCCAGCTGCCCGGACAGAAACACCGGGGAGCTGTTTTTT. Protein product: CASCPDRNTGELFF.

With regard to this clone: Other DNA sequences in this sample translate to the same CDR3. This rearrangement joins TRBV18 to TRBJ2-7; TRBD1 agrees at 8 bases. Germline values: CDR1 KGHSH, CDR2 LQKENI. Unmatched junction bases numbered 0, after V lost 1 base and J lost 1 base. The CDR3 covers 14 residues. This chain's CDR3 is CASSPRTGSYEQYF. The CDR3 DNA is TGTGCCAGCTCACCACGGACAGGGTCCTACGAGCAGTACTTC.